This T cell receptor (beta chain) was sequenced in a study of long-term antiretroviral therapy in people with HIV. Points from the study as a whole: Narrower CDR3 length ranges marked HIV repertoires relative to controls.

The authors ran the immunoSEQ assay, v3.0, at survey level. Data came from immunoSEQ multiplex PCR; TCRdb stores just in-frame clones and leaves some out. The data show 15,000 to 20,000 clones, roughly 80% seen once. Notes on this clone: Its antigen is currently unknown. At one of its ends the junction is not consistent with the germline gene, which may arise from a read error.

The sample consisted of unsorted PBMCs, taken 0.6 years after starting antiretroviral therapy. The sequence came from a woman younger than 35 with HIV.

The CDR3 region is CASSLSPWDTDF. In DNA form, the CDR3 reads TGTGCCAGCAGTTTATCCCCATGGGACACTGACTTT. The gene calls are TRBV28 and TRBJ2-3; D possibly corresponds to TRBD1 (6 bases). The CDR3 loop spans 12 amino acids. Germline-derived CDR1 and CDR2 are MDHEN and SYDVKM. Complete variable domain (other parts from reference TRBV28 and TRBJ2-3): DVKVTQSSRYLVKRTGEKVFLECVQDMDHENMFWYRQDPGLGLRLIYFSYDVKMKEKGDIPEGYSVSREKKERFSLILESASTNQTSMYLCASSLSPWDTDFGPGTRLTVL.